Listed below are T cell receptor beta chains from one sample, sequenced in a study of cytomegalovirus exposure and HLA in healthy donors. Profiled with immunoSEQ multiplex PCR; TCRdb holds only in-frame clones, not every one. The sample holds tens of thousands of clones; more than 65% are singletons and the top ten take about 9.1%. The specimen was PBMCs. These receptors all come from a woman in her forties or fifties in good health and CMV-seronegative. The conserved cysteine and the conserved F or W are not part of the CDR3 here.

J,V,CDR3
TRBJ1-3,TRBV30,AWSGLVGNTIY
TRBJ2-2,TRBV5-1,ASSSGSLNTGELF
TRBJ1-1,TRBV10-1,ASRQSVNTEAF
TRBJ1-1,TRBV5-1,ASSLGPGDTEAF
TRBJ2-7,TRBV6-1,ASLSRRSSYEQY
TRBJ1-2,TRBV2,ASSEGGYGYT
TRBJ1-5,TRBV27,ASRATPGDSNQPQH
TRBJ2-3,TRBV4-3,ASSLQGGLGTDTQY
TRBJ2-2,TRBV2,AIGGDAVGELF
TRBJ2-1,TRBV6-1,ASSDGGPYNEQF
TRBJ2-1,TRBV6-5,ASSYGGLAVYNEQF
TRBJ2-3,TRBV6-4,ASSEEGGTDTQY
TRBJ1-2,TRBV7-2,ASSQGDIGGGYT
TRBJ2-7,TRBV25-1,ASKGRYEQY
TRBJ2-5,TRBV6-5,ASSYLARGDETQY
TRBJ1-1,TRBV7-3,ASSLNQDTEAF
TRBJ2-7,TRBV7-8,ASSSGSGYEQY
TRBJ1-1,TRBV7-9,ASSLRTANTEAF
TRBJ2-6,TRBV6-5,ASSYSLPSGANVLT
TRBJ2-1,TRBV30,AWSAPLRCF
TRBJ1-1,TRBV7-9,ATYSGSKNTEAF
TRBJ2-5,TRBV7-3,ASSFSGRGGQTQY
TRBJ2-2,TRBV5-1,ASSYGVTGELF
TRBJ2-1,TRBV5-4,ASSLDGRSYNEQF
TRBJ1-1,TRBV11-2,ASSADSLTEAF
TRBJ1-1,TRBV7-2,ASSPRTGGDTEAF
TRBJ2-5,TRBV7-9,ASSPRTAEETQY
TRBJ1-2,TRBV28,ASSPPGTGRYGYT
TRBJ1-5,TRBV30,AWSPDSYNQPQH
TRBJ2-1,TRBV9,ASSVTAGGSYNEQF
TRBJ2-1,TRBV10-3,AISESPSGSSEQF
TRBJ2-7,TRBV6-1,ASSEREQY
TRBJ2-1,TRBV4-2,ASSLMDRGNYNEQF
TRBJ1-5,TRBV2,ASSGTGNGQPQH
TRBJ2-2,TRBV19,ASSVGQGSTGELF
TRBJ2-7,TRBV5-1,ASSTGLAGPYEQY
TRBJ1-2,TRBV5-4,ASSPGGEANYGYT
TRBJ1-3,TRBV6-6,ASSPTGTDGNTIY
TRBJ2-7,TRBV6-1,ASSEEYRSSSYEQY
TRBJ2-2,TRBV4-2,ASSQPDRNTGELF
TRBJ2-7,TRBV4-2,ASSLVEDGEQY
TRBJ1-1,TRBV4-2,ASSQEGDRADTEAF
TRBJ2-1,TRBV7-2,ASSADRETQF
TRBJ2-3,TRBV5-4,ASSLGGLAGADTQY
TRBJ2-2,TRBV19,ASGPGGVRYTGELF
TRBJ1-4,TRBV7-2,ASSPRTARGKLF
TRBJ1-5,TRBV6-1,ASSEAAGSVVDQPQH
TRBJ2-5,TRBV19,ASSMGGETQY
TRBJ2-1,TRBV5-1,ASSLEQGKQF
TRBJ1-1,TRBV6-1,ASSPTGSGTEAF
TRBJ1-6,TRBV28,ASSPDSNSPLH
TRBJ2-5,TRBV29-1,SVVGLAGEETQY
TRBJ1-1,TRBV7-9,ASSSAGTEAF
TRBJ2-1,TRBV15,ATSWTSGINEQF
TRBJ1-1,TRBV5-1,ASSRGTNTEAF
TRBJ2-1,TRBV4-2,ASSLGTSGTNEQF
TRBJ1-2,TRBV29-1,SVGGQDGYT